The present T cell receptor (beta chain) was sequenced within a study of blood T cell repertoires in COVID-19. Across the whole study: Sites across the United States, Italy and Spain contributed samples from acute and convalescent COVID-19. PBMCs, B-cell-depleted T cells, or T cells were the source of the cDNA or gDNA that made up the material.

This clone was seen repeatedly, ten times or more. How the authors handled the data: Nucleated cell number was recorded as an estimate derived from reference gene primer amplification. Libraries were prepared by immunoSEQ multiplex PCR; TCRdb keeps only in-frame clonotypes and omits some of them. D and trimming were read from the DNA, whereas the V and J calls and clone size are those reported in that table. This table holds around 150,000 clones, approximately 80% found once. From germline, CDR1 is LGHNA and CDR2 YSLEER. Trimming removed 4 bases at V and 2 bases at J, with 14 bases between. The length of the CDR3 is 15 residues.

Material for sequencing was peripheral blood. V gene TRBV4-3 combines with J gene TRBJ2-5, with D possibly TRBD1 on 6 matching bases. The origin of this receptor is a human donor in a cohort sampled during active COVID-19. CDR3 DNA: TGCGCCAGCAGCCTTAGAGACAGGCAGCAAGAGACCCAGTACTTC. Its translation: CASSLRDRQQETQYF.